The next 7 T cell receptor beta chains were all read from a single sample in a study of cytomegalovirus exposure and HLA in healthy donors. The PCR made use of 60 Vbeta and 13 Jbeta primers. Assay used: immunoSEQ multiplex PCR; TCRdb lists only in-frame clones, some missing. The sample shows approximately 110,000 clones, 74% of them seen only once. Material for sequencing was PBMCs. The receptor set was obtained from a woman aged 45-59 years in good health and CMV-seropositive.

CDR3 loop: CASSQDREASNQPQHF. CDR3 sequence (DNA): TGCGCCAGCAGCCAAGATAGGGAGGCTAGCAATCAGCCCCAGCATTTT. This chain connects TRBV4-1 to TRBJ1-5; no clear D gene. The CDR3 has 16 amino acids. Germline CDR1 and CDR2: MGHRA and YSYEKL. The ends were cut back, 0 bases at V and 0 bases at J, with 9 bases in the middle.

The chain has TRBV27 and TRBJ2-2; possibly TRBD2 for D (7 bases). V dropped 8 bases and J dropped 0 bases, with 16 bases sitting between them. The germline gives CDR1 MNHEY, CDR2 SMNVEV (reference sequence). The CDR3 is 16 residues long. The DNA of the CDR3 is TGTGCCAGCGGGGGGGGGCTAGCGTCGAACACCGGGGAGCTGTTTTTT. Its translation is CASGGGLASNTGELFF.

The J gene is TRBJ2-3, the V gene TRBV5-6, with 9 nucleotides matching TRBD2. There are 15 residues in the CDR3. V trimming: 4 bases; J trimming: 6 bases; junction bases outside the gene matches: 9. Germline V gene data show CDR1 as SGHDT and CDR2 as YYEEEE. The CDR3 coding sequence is TGTGCCAGCAGCACCCCCAGCGGGGGGATTGATACGCAGTATTTT. It specifies CASSTPSGGIDTQYF.

The chain employs TRBV28 and TRBJ2-3; D remains ambiguous. The V gene lost 5 bases and the J gene lost 2 bases, with 23 bases spanning the gap. Per the germline V gene, CDR1 is MDHEN and CDR2 is SYDVKM. This CDR3 is built from 18 residues. This chain's CDR3 is CASSVSPGAVRYTDTQYF. As DNA, the CDR3 is TGTGCCAGCAGTGTATCGCCAGGCGCCGTTAGGTACACAGATACGCAGTATTTT.

V gene TRBV11-3 combines with J gene TRBJ2-1; TRBD1 matches at 9 bases. Germline lookup yields CDR1 SGHNT and CDR2 YENEEA. This CDR3 region has 15 residues. The J segment lost 2 bases and the V segment lost 4 bases, leaving 3 bases of the junction unmatched. The CDR3 sequence: CASSYGTGTYNEQFF. For the CDR3, the DNA is TGTGCCAGCAGCTACGGGACAGGGACCTACAATGAGCAGTTCTTC.

This chain joins TRBV5-1 and TRBJ2-5; possible D gene TRBD1, 6 bases. CDR1 is SGHRS, CDR2 YFSETQ, per germline. Trimming took off 3 bases at V and 1 base at J, with 22 bases between the two ends. The CDR3 is 18 residues long. The CDR3 bases are TGCGCCAGCAGCTACCCAACCTCACAGGGAACCACCCAAGAGACCCAGTACTTC. The encoded protein is CASSYPTSQGTTQETQYF.

As to this clone: A read error may produce the germline difference seen at one junction end. V gene TRBV5-1 combines with J gene TRBJ1-1, with a tentative D call TRBD1 (5 bases). Germline V gives CDR1 SGHRS, CDR2 YFSETQ. This CDR3 spans 17 amino acids. Written as DNA, the CDR3 is TGCGCCAGTAGCTTCACTGACCAATGGGGGGGAGGCACTGAAGCTTTCTTT. Translating it yields CASSFTDQWGGGTEAFF.